This T cell receptor beta chain was recovered during a study of blood T cell repertoires in COVID-19. Produced via immunoSEQ multiplex PCR; TCRdb's table is partial and in-frame only. The sample includes about 270,000 clones, around nine tenths of them seen just once. The CDR3 loop spans 13 amino acids. Germline CDR1 SGHRS, CDR2 YFSETQ. The ends were cut back, 0 bases at V and 8 bases at J, with 11 bases in the middle. The sequence derives from a man in his fifties with acute or convalescent COVID-19. The sample comprised peripheral blood. V is TRBV5-1 and J is TRBJ1-1; D perhaps matches TRBD1 (5 bases). The CDR3 loop reads CASSLAGQGEAFF. The CDR3 DNA is TGCGCCAGCAGCTTGGCCGGGCAGGGAGAAGCTTTCTTT.